Listed below are T cell receptor beta chains from one sample, sequenced in a study of T-cell memory formation after mild COVID-19. Using its own MiXCR run on the 5' RACE reads, TCRdb lists one record per CDR3 protein. The data show 100,000 to 150,000 distinct CDR3 sequences, about a sixth seen once. The sequencing input was PBMCs or a T cell subset sorted from them (not recorded which). The receptor set was obtained from a man in his late teens or twenties who had mild COVID-19 (a few samples of this study predate the infection). Cell type and time point are not known. CDR3s leave out the opening cysteine and the closing phenylalanine or tryptophan.

V	J	CDR3
TRBV3-1	TRBJ2-5	ASSQDPGRWETQY
TRBV7-9	TRBJ2-1	ASSLGLVEF
TRBV7-6	TRBJ2-4	ASSLGTPPGNIQY
TRBV29-1	TRBJ2-3	SVEISMGADTQY
TRBV20-1	TRBJ2-3	SARVPTDTQY
TRBV5-1	TRBJ1-2	ASSLDTGGTGYT
TRBV7-2	TRBJ2-3	ASSFGAGTDTQY
TRBV7-2	TRBJ2-6	ASSTRTGPGANVLT
TRBV4-2	TRBJ1-3	ASSQALPNTIY
TRBV7-9	TRBJ2-7	ASSLSASSEQY
TRBV18	TRBJ2-2	ASSPPSGYGGGELF
TRBV6-1	TRBJ1-2	ASSEGAGSGGYT
TRBV2	TRBJ2-3	ASSTGYDTKY
TRBV7-2	TRBJ1-5	ASSPPPASNQPQH
TRBV4-3	TRBJ2-2	ASSQGLAGGANTGELF
TRBV6-5	TRBJ2-2	ASGRGQRVTGELF
TRBV5-6	TRBJ2-3	ASSFDVKGGTDTQY
TRBV6-6	TRBJ1-5	ASSPNRDTYQPQH
TRBV11-1	TRBJ2-7	ASSFASAAYEQY
TRBV12-3/TRBV12-4	TRBJ1-2	ASSFSIYGYT
TRBV20-1	TRBJ2-3	SAGNPTGTTDTQY
TRBV19	TRBJ1-1	ASLNFAGLGNTEAF
TRBV7-2	TRBJ2-2	ASSLVGQGYTGELF
TRBV20-1	TRBJ1-2	SARDSVGYGYT